This TCR beta chain was captured by sequencing in a study of control samples from healthy donors and cancer patients. This clone was counted a single time. The protocol was immunoSEQ multiplex PCR, while the TCRdb copy is restricted to in-frame clones and leaves out a portion. The sample includes more than 75,000 clones, roughly three quarters of them seen just once. Germline CDR1 reads MNHEY; CDR2 reads SVGAGI. The CDR3 is 14 residues long. Between the trimmed V and J ends, which lost 6 bases and 2 bases, there was a span of 11 bases. This chain joins TRBV6-5 and TRBJ1-5; D is unresolved. Sample: blood. The receptor was derived from a woman aged 25 to 39 in good health. The CDR3 loop is CASRHSAGNQPQHF. The CDR3 bases are TGTGCCAGCAGGCACTCAGCGGGCAATCAGCCCCAGCATTTT.